This T cell receptor beta chain derives from a study of shared clonotypes between healthy human individuals. Overall study: Researchers assigned three CD4 naive, three CD4 memory, two CD8 naive and one CD8 memory plate to each donor.

In the case of this clone: Its antigen is unknown. The same CDR3 can be traced to other DNA sequences in this sample.

The CDR3 has 16 amino acids. The trim removed 0 bases at V and 1 base at J, leaving 4 bases unmatched. The germline V gene encodes CDR1 MNHEY and CDR2 SMNVEV (reference sequence). Naive CD8 populations comprised CD45RO-negative cells positively selected for CCR7, excluding terminally differentiated effector memory CD45RA+ cells. TCRdb's table, derived via immunoSEQ multiplex PCR, lists solely in-frame clones and lacks some. Among some 1,900,000 clones listed, about 95% were seen once. Study-wide results and limits: Rarefaction exposed incomplete sorted-subset sequencing despite large depth. The authors expected sequencing depth to affect clonotype sharing among donors. A reduction in generation probabilities was seen for non-shared clonotypes relative to those shared by all four donors.

Sequencing was carried out using naive CD8+ T cells sorted from blood. The chain recombines TRBV27 with TRBJ2-3; 7 bases align to TRBD2. The sequence came from a man between 18 and 35 years old in good health. The chain's CDR3 is CASSLSAGEGTDTQYF. The DNA of the CDR3 is TGTGCCAGCAGTTTATCCGCGGGGGAGGGCACAGATACGCAGTATTTT.